The entry below gives a single T cell receptor beta chain sequence along with its context. What it binds is unknown. The data were taken from a study of Ad26.COV2.S vaccination and SARS-CoV-2 variants. Study-level findings and limits: Placebo recipients trailed vaccine recipients in spike-specific TCR breadth.

Trimming removed 8 bases at V and 0 bases at J, with 13 bases between. Germline V lookup: CDR1 LNHDA, CDR2 SQIVND (reference sequence). This CDR3 has 14 amino acids. Generated by immunoSEQ multiplex PCR, the TCRdb table keeps only in-frame clones and is missing some. The table includes hundreds of thousands of clones, approximately 90% detected once. Material: peripheral blood, obtained after recovery from COVID-19. The chain uses TRBV19 and TRBJ1-1; no clear D. This receptor was taken from a human donor who had recovered from COVID-19. CDR3 nucleotide sequence: TGTGCCAGTTCCGATGGGCTCATGAACACTGAAGCTTTCTTT. Protein sequence: CASSDGLMNTEAFF.